The 13 T cell receptor beta chains below come from one sample, sequenced in a study of cytomegalovirus exposure and HLA in healthy donors. The PCR contained 60 Vbeta and 13 Jbeta primers. The method was immunoSEQ multiplex PCR; TCRdb's version includes in-frame clones alone and lacks a portion of them. Of about 230,000 clones listed, roughly 84% are singletons. Sequencing was done on a sample of PBMCs. All receptors come from a human donor in good health.

The V gene is TRBV11-3, the J gene TRBJ1-1, with 8 positions matching TRBD1. This CDR3 region has 15 residues. J lost 1 base, V lost 5 bases, and 6 bases had no gene match. From germline, CDR1 is SGHNT and CDR2 YENEEA. The CDR3 bases are TGTGCCAGCAGCCCACAGGGGGGAAAGAACACTGAAGCTTTCTTT. Protein sequence: CASSPQGGKNTEAFF.

The chain's CDR3 is CASSIVAGGMNEQFF. The CDR3 DNA follows: TGTGCCAGTAGTATAGTGGCGGGAGGGATGAATGAGCAGTTCTTC. The chain employs TRBV19 and TRBJ2-1, with 9 bases fitting TRBD2. CDR1 LNHDA and CDR2 SQIVND come from the germline V gene (reference sequence). The CDR3 loop spans 15 amino acids. The J segment lost 7 bases and the V segment lost 1 base, leaving 5 bases of the junction unmatched.

V and J are TRBV7-2 and TRBJ1-2; D not certain. CDR1 is SGHTA, CDR2 FQGNSA, per germline. The V and J ends lost 5 bases and 6 bases respectively, with 13 bases between them. The CDR3 covers 13 residues. The DNA of the CDR3 is TGTGCCAGCAGCATTGGCGGAACCAATGGCTACACCTTC. Translation gives CASSIGGTNGYTF.

This chain uses TRBV9 with TRBJ2-7; 8 positions match TRBD1. The CDR3 length is 15 residues. V trimming: 0 bases; J trimming: 3 bases; junction bases outside the gene matches: 5. Looked up from germline, CDR1 is SGDLS and CDR2 is YYNGEE. The CDR3 DNA is TGTGCCAGCAGCGTAGGTTCAGGGGGCATCTACGAGCAGTACTTC. Protein: CASSVGSGGIYEQYF.

In its sample, this clone was seen a few times. J is TRBJ2-7 and V is TRBV29-1; TRBD1 agrees at 7 bases. This CDR3 spans 15 amino acids. CDR1 and CDR2 from the germline V gene are SQVTM and ANQGSEA. Trimming took 5 bases from V and 1 from J; bases not matched to a gene: 11. The CDR3 reads CSVLGDRWTSYEQYF. DNA for the CDR3: TGCAGCGTTTTAGGGGACAGATGGACTTCCTACGAGCAGTACTTC.

The V gene is TRBV5-4, the J gene TRBJ2-6; weak D call: TRBD2 (7 bases). The CDR3 runs to 16 residues. V lost 4 bases and J 4 bases, leaving 15 bases between the germline ends. Germline lookup yields CDR1 SGHNT and CDR2 YYREEE (reference sequence). In nucleotides, the CDR3 is TGTGCCAGCAGCCGAGGGGGGGGCTCGGGGGCCAACGTCCTGACTTTC. It encodes CASSRGGGSGANVLTF.

This clone was seen more than once but under ten times. V and J are TRBV18 and TRBJ2-7; 15 bases align to TRBD2. Trimming removed 3 bases from V and 6 bases from J; junction bases left unmatched: 3. The CDR3 runs 15 residues. Germline V gene sequence: CDR1 KGHSH, CDR2 LQKENI. The CDR3 region has the DNA TGTGCCAGCTCACCTCCGGGACTAGCGGGAGGCGAGCAGTACTTC. Protein sequence: CASSPPGLAGGEQYF.

This rearrangement joins TRBV7-2 to TRBJ2-7; D unresolved. Germline V gene sequence: CDR1 SGHTA, CDR2 FQGNSA. This CDR3 spans 15 amino acids. The V gene lost 1 base and the J gene lost 2 bases, with 12 bases spanning the gap. The chain's CDR3 is CASSLVSQATYEQYF. The CDR3 DNA sequence: TGTGCCAGCAGCTTAGTTTCGCAGGCCACCTACGAGCAGTACTTC.

The rearrangement uses TRBV7-9 and TRBJ1-1, with TRBD1 matching 9 bases. The CDR3 extends over 16 amino acids. The V segment lost 5 bases and the J segment 1 base; nucleotides outside the gene matches: 8. The germline gives CDR1 SEHNR, CDR2 FQNEAQ (reference sequence). DNA for the CDR3: TGTGCCAGCAGCGCCCCCTTGGGACAGGGGAACACTGAAGCTTTCTTT. As protein: CASSAPLGQGNTEAFF.

J is TRBJ1-1 and V is TRBV5-6, with D uncertain. Germline loops: CDR1 SGHDT, CDR2 YYEEEE. Trimming took off 4 bases at V and 10 bases at J, with 14 bases between the two ends. This CDR3 region has 12 residues. The CDR3 is CASSIYLAGAFF. As DNA, the CDR3 is TGTGCCAGCAGCATCTACCTCGCCGGAGCTTTCTTT.

A single count supports this clone. V and J are TRBV21-1 and TRBJ2-6; the table's D gene call, TRBD1, was not cross checked with the DNA. TRBV21-1 is a recognized pseudogene. This CDR3 comprises 17 residues. The chain's CDR3 is CASRAGKSLSGANVLTF. DNA for the CDR3: TGTGCCAGCAGAGCAGGGAAGAGCCTCTCTGGGGCCAACGTCCTGACTTTC.

The chain couples TRBV7-9 to TRBJ1-2; D gene uncertain. Looked up from germline, CDR1 is SEHNR and CDR2 is FQNEAQ (reference sequence). The CDR3 loop spans 13 amino acids. V lost 3 bases, J lost 7 bases, and 12 bases lay in between. DNA of the CDR3: TGTGCCAGCAGCTTTGGCGGGTTCTCTGGCTACACCTTC. It yields the protein CASSFGGFSGYTF.

This clone turned up a few times. The V call is TRBV9, the J call TRBJ2-3; 8 bases match TRBD2. The germline gives CDR1 SGDLS, CDR2 YYNGEE. CDR3 size: 17 residues. V gave up 0 bases and J gave up 4 bases; unmatched junction bases: 10. The CDR3, as DNA: TGTGCCAGCAGCGTAGGGTCGGGCGGGAGGTCGGCAGATACGCAGTATTTT. Its protein product is CASSVGSGGRSADTQYF.